This T cell receptor beta chain was identified during a study of metastatic and nonmetastatic thyroid tumors. At the level of the study: The authors compared repertoires across blood and tumor or nodule tissue from malignant and benign thyroid patients. Study findings and constraints: In blood and tumor, TCR beta diversity was reportedly significantly higher in malignant thyroid tumors than in benign nodules.

Authors' data handling: In papillary thyroid cancer, a distant-metastasis classifier was built using CDR3 differences across clinicopathological groups. From the PCR reads, TCRdb re-called clones with MiXCR. The V and J calls reflect TCRdb's pipeline rather than the authors' work. The table shows 20,000 or so clones, with roughly 29% occurring only once. Not a single patient had been given any form of treatment at any point before undergoing thyroid surgery. In the case of this clone: Its cognate antigen is unknown.

Germline V gene lookup returns CDR1 SNHLY and CDR2 FYNNEI. This CDR3 has 16 amino acids. The junction had 10 bases not matched to a gene; V was cut back by 7 bases and J by 2 bases. The sequencing input was blood. The J gene is TRBJ2-1, the V gene TRBV2; 8 bases are shared with TRBD1. The receptor was derived from a female donor with papillary thyroid cancer or a benign thyroid nodule (not recorded which). Some clones in this sample may be carry-over from other donors' samples. DNA for the CDR3: TGTGCCAGCACCTCATCCTCAGGGGGCGCCTACAATGAGCAGTTCTTC. Amino acids: CASTSSSGGAYNEQFF.